One and the same sample provided the 9 T cell receptor beta chains below, sequenced in a study of shared clonotypes between healthy human individuals. The assay was immunoSEQ multiplex PCR, and TCRdb's table has in-frame clones only and misses some. The sample yields hundreds of thousands of clones, about 97% seen once. Selected positively for CCR7 and CD45RO-negative, naive CD8 cells excluded terminally differentiated effector memory CD45RA+ cells. The sequenced sample consisted of naive CD8+ T cells sorted from blood. These receptor sequences come from a man aged 30-40 years in good health.

The chain is built from TRBV28 and TRBJ2-7, with D perhaps being TRBD1 or TRBD2 (6 bases each). The length of the CDR3 is 13 residues. Per germline, CDR1 MDHEN and CDR2 SYDVKM. V was trimmed by 8 bases and J by 5 bases, leaving 16 bases between them. The CDR3 DNA follows: TGTGCCAGCTGCGGAGGGGGTTGGGACGAGCAGTACTTC. As protein: CASCGGGWDEQYF.

This clone was seen once. The rearrangement uses TRBV27 and TRBJ2-7; D is unclear. The V end was cut by 7 bases, the J end by 3 bases, with 16 bases between. The CDR3 is 14 residues long. The germline CDR1 and CDR2 sequences are MNHEY and SMNVEV (reference sequence). The CDR3 bases are TGTGCCAGCACCTTACCCCGTCCTAACTACGAGCAGTACTTC. Translated: CASTLPRPNYEQYF.

The rearrangement uses TRBV11-1 and TRBJ2-4; a possible D gene is TRBD2 (5 bases). The CDR3 is made up of 12 amino acids. V was cut by 4 bases and J by 7 bases, with 8 bases left in between. The germline V gene encodes CDR1 SGHAT and CDR2 FQDESV (reference sequence). The CDR3 spells CASSSRGNIQYF. Here the CDR3 DNA reads TGTGCCAGCAGCTCTCGAGGGAACATTCAGTACTTC. Complete variable domain (other parts from reference TRBV11-1 and TRBJ2-4): EAEVAQSPRYKITEKSQAVAFWCDPISGHATLYWYRQILGQGPELLVQFQDESVVDDSQLPKDRFSAERLKGVDSTLKIQPAELGDSAMYLCASSSRGNIQYFGAGTRLSVL.

The CDR3: CASSYSIGHNQPQHF. The CDR3 region has the DNA TGTGCCAGCAGTTACTCGATAGGCCACAATCAGCCCCAGCATTTT. The rearrangement joins TRBV6-5 to TRBJ1-5; D remains ambiguous. V lost 0 bases and J lost 3, with 9 bases in between. From germline, CDR1 is MNHEY and CDR2 SVGAGI. The CDR3 is 15 residues long.

The chain has TRBV4-3 and TRBJ2-7; weak D call: TRBD2 (5 bases). This CDR3 contains 17 residues. Germline lookup yields CDR1 LGHNA and CDR2 YSLEER. V was clipped by 1 base and J by 4 bases, with 20 bases between them. In DNA, the CDR3 is TGCGCCAGCAGCCAAGGCCCTGTGCTAGCCCCTACTTACGAGCAGTACTTC. This gives the protein CASSQGPVLAPTYEQYF.

This chain links TRBV7-6 with TRBJ2-1; D gene ambiguous. V lost 5 bases, J lost 5 bases, and 4 bases lay in between. The CDR3 has 11 amino acids. In germline, CDR1 is SGHVS, CDR2 FNYEAQ. As DNA, the CDR3 is TGTGCCAGCAGCAAAAACAATGAGCAGTTCTTC. It is translated as CASSKNNEQFF.

This clone has a single count. J is TRBJ2-1 and V is TRBV7-9, with TRBD2 as a possible D gene (6 bases). The germline V and J ends were trimmed by 3 bases and 7 bases, with 13 bases remaining between them. The CDR3 extends over 14 amino acids. Germline CDR1 is SEHNR and CDR2 is FQNEAQ (reference sequence). CDR3 nucleotides: TGTGCCAGCAGCTTCTCGGGACTCCTAAATGAGCAGTTCTTC. Translation: CASSFSGLLNEQFF.

The chain combines TRBV4-1 with TRBJ2-7, with 9 bases matching TRBD2. This CDR3 contains 17 residues. Germline CDR1 MGHRA, CDR2 YSYEKL. V was clipped by 4 bases and J by 2 bases; unmatched bases: 12. The CDR3 DNA reads TGCGCCAGCAGCCGAGGGGGTAGCGGGAGAGGAACCTACGAGCAGTACTTC. It translates to CASSRGGSGRGTYEQYF.

This chain joins TRBV28 and TRBJ2-1; D remains unclear. This CDR3 comprises 15 residues. The V end lost 7 bases, the J end lost 4 bases, and 17 bases lay between the germline ends. Germline values: CDR1 MDHEN, CDR2 SYDVKM. In DNA, the CDR3 is TGTGCCAGCATGACTCTGGCCGCCGGGTACAATGAGCAGTTCTTC. It translates to CASMTLAAGYNEQFF.